The 23 T cell receptor beta chains presented below share a single source sample, sequenced in a study of CD8+ T cells in alopecia areata. Markers used for sorting pooled cutaneous lymph node cells were CD4, CD8alpha, NKG2D, NKG2ACE and others. Extracted RNA was reverse transcribed, and the resulting cDNA served as sequencing template. Measured with immunoSEQ multiplex PCR; TCRdb has only the in-frame clones, and not every one. In total the sample includes about 270,000 clones, none of them seen once. The sequenced sample consisted of CD4+ T cells sorted from a lymph node. These receptors came from a C3H/HeJ mouse with alopecia areata. Mouse MHC haplotype: H2-k.

This clone showed up just a few times. The listed genes are named as in mouse. The missing CDR3 end, 4 residues past where the read stops, is filled in from the germline J gene. The chain couples TRBV19 to TRBJ2-1; the match to TRBD1 covers 7 bases. The CDR3 has 14 residues. J was trimmed by 1 base and V by 5 bases; bases with no gene match: 3. Germline V CDR1 and CDR2: FNHDT, SITEND (reference sequence). The chain's CDR3 is CASRTGQNYAEQFF. CDR3 DNA, as far as it was read: TGTGCCAGCAGAACGGGACAGAACTATGCT.

A note on this clone: Mouse names are used for the genes. From the germline J gene comes the end of the CDR3, since the read stops 4 residues before it. This sample also contains other DNA sequences that code for the same CDR3. This chain uses TRBV5 with TRBJ2-1, with a tentative D call TRBD2 (6 bases). There are 14 residues in the CDR3. CDR1 is LGHNA, CDR2 YNLKQL, per germline (reference sequence). The ends were cut back, 0 bases at V and 4 bases at J, with 7 bases in the middle. The CDR3 loop reads CASSQDGGYAEQFF. The covered CDR3 bases are TGTGCCAGCAGCCAAGATGGGGGTTATGCT.

A few counts support this clone. Gene names are mouse gene names. The CDR3 extends 4 residues past the end of the read, so its final part is completed from the germline J gene. This CDR3 is also generated by other DNA sequences in the sample. V and J are TRBV1 and TRBJ2-3, with 8 bases aligning to TRBD2. Germline V lookup: CDR1 NSQYPW, CDR2 LRSPGD (reference sequence). The CDR3 contains 16 residues. J was trimmed by 0 bases and V by 3 bases; bases with no gene match: 5. The covered CDR3 bases are TGCACCTGCAGTGCGCGACTGGGGACTAGTGCAGAA. It encodes CTCSARLGTSAE. The whole CDR3 sequence reads CTCSARLGTSAETLYF.

This clone came up a few times. The gene symbols are mouse symbols. Read data end 4 residues before the CDR3 end; the end is taken from the germline J gene. This rearrangement joins TRBV19 to TRBJ2-1; 8 bases fit TRBD2. The V and J ends lost 2 bases and 6 bases, in that order; junction bases with no gene match: 7. Looked up from germline, CDR1 is FNHDT and CDR2 is SITEND (reference sequence). The length of the CDR3 is 15 residues. The CDR3 sequence: CASSIVSGGFAEQFF. The CDR3 bases that were read are TGTGCCAGCAGTATCGTCTCTGGGGGGTTTGCT.

As regards this clone: Gene names and germline match the mouse. Read sequence stops 4 residues before the CDR3 end, and the germline J gene provides the missing end. V and J are TRBV19 and TRBJ2-1, with D perhaps matching TRBD2 (6 bases). The V gene lost 2 bases and the J gene lost 0 bases, with 12 bases spanning the gap. Germline CDR1 reads FNHDT; CDR2 reads SITEND (reference sequence). The CDR3 has 16 residues. Here the CDR3 reads CASSIPGTINYAEQFF. The part of the CDR3 DNA that was read is TGTGCCAGCAGTATCCCGGGGACTATTAACTATGCT.

For this clone: The genes are named according to mouse. The sequence runs out 4 residues before the end of the CDR3; the remainder is reconstructed from the germline J gene. V gene TRBV13-3 combines with J gene TRBJ2-7; a possible D gene is TRBD2 (6 bases). CDR1 and CDR2 (germline): NNHDY, SYVADS. V shed 2 bases and J shed 0 bases, with 12 bases lying between them. The CDR3 sequence is 15 residues long. The covered CDR3 bases are TGTGCCAGCAGTGACCCGCTGGGGATCTCCTAT. This codes for CASSDPLGISY. The entire CDR3 reads CASSDPLGISYEQYF.

This clone occurred a few times. Germline and genes here are mouse. From the germline J gene comes the end of the CDR3, since the read stops 4 residues before it. The rearrangement uses TRBV13-1 and TRBJ2-1; perhaps TRBD2 as D (7 bases). The CDR3 consists of 14 residues. Germline lookup yields CDR1 NSHNY and CDR2 SYGAGN. V shed 3 bases and J shed 5 bases, with 12 bases lying between them. CDR3 DNA (partial): TGTGCCAGCAGTGGAGGGGGGCTGGATGCT. This gives the protein CASSGGGLDA. The entire CDR3 protein reads CASSGGGLDAEQFF.

In this sample, this clone turned up a few times. The gene names here belong to mouse. CDR3 DNA (partial): TGTGCCTGGAGTCTAGGCTTGGGGGAAAACACCGGG. Translating it yields CAWSLGLGENTG. The full CDR3 sequence reads CAWSLGLGENTGQLYF. This rearrangement joins TRBV31 to TRBJ2-2; tentatively, D is TRBD2 (6 bases). With the read ending 4 residues before the CDR3 end, the germline J gene is used to fill in that end. CDR1 is GKSSPN, CDR2 SITVG, per germline. V lost 0 bases and J 1 base, leaving 12 bases between the germline ends. CDR3 length: 16 residues.

Details on this clone: Gene names and germline refer to mouse. With the read ending 4 residues before the CDR3 end, the germline J gene is used to fill in that end. Other DNA sequences of this sample code for an identical CDR3. The V gene is TRBV17, the J gene TRBJ2-7; 7 bases map to TRBD2. There are 13 residues in the CDR3. Germline V CDR1 and CDR2: MNHDT, YYDKIL. CDR3 DNA, as far as it was read: TGTGCTAGCAGTAGAGGACTGGGATAT. Translation gives CASSRGLGY. The whole CDR3 is CASSRGLGYEQYF.

This clone has only a few counts. Gene names are the mouse ones. The observed sequence ends 4 residues before the CDR3 terminus, with the missing tail filled in from the germline J gene. The J gene is TRBJ1-1, the V gene TRBV13-1; TRBD1 agrees at 9 bases. This CDR3 spans 15 amino acids. Unmatched junction bases numbered 4, after V lost 3 bases and J lost 1 base. Germline CDR1 is NSHNY and CDR2 is SYGAGN. CDR3 sequence reads: CASSAMTGGNTEVFF. The DNA read from the CDR3 is TGTGCCAGCAGTGCCATGACAGGGGGAAACACA.

Only a few counts were recorded for this clone. Genes and germline are mouse. Sequencing ends 4 residues short of the CDR3 end; the germline J gene provides the rest. The J gene is TRBJ2-5, the V gene TRBV14, with D maybe TRBD1 (6 bases). V was shortened by 5 bases and J by 2 bases, with 15 bases between the two germline ends. Per the germline V gene, CDR1 is SGHDT and CDR2 is FRDEAV. This CDR3 spans 15 amino acids. The sequenced part of the CDR3 DNA is TGTGCCAGCAGAATCACAGGGAGAATCCAAGAC. It codes for CASRITGRIQD. The full CDR3 is CASRITGRIQDTQYF. Supplemented by reference TRBV14 and TRBJ2-5, the full variable domain reads EAGVTQSPRYAVLQEGQAVSFWCDPISGHDTLYWYQQPRDQGPQLLVYFRDEAVIDNSQLPSDRFSAVRPKGTNSTLKIQSAKQGDTATYLCASRITGRIQDTQYFGPGTRLLVL.

This clone occurred a few times. The listed genes are named as in mouse. The observed sequence ends 4 residues before the CDR3 terminus, with the missing tail filled in from the germline J gene. The sample carries other DNA sequences with the same CDR3. This chain connects TRBV19 to TRBJ2-1, with TRBD1 as a possible D gene (7 bases). CDR1 is FNHDT and CDR2 is SITEND in the germline V gene (reference sequence). CDR3 length: 13 amino acids. This CDR3 is CASSIRGRAEQFF. The part of the CDR3 DNA that was read is TGTGCCAGCAGTATAAGGGGGCGGGCT.

This clone came up a few times. Gene labels here are mouse ones. The read terminates 4 residues before the CDR3 end, so the remaining end is supplied by the germline J gene. This chain joins TRBV29 and TRBJ1-1; D gene ambiguous. Trimming removed 4 bases from V and 1 base from J, with 4 bases in between. Germline-derived CDR1 and CDR2 are MSHET and SYDVDS. CDR3 length: 12 residues. CDR3 protein: CASSYRNTEVFF. The covered CDR3 bases are TGTGCTAGCAGTTACAGAAACACA.

Regarding this clone: Gene names denote mouse genes. The CDR3 goes on 4 residues after the read ends, and that part is filled in from the germline J gene. In the same sample, other DNA sequences code for this CDR3. The chain joins TRBV19 to TRBJ2-7; 11 positions agree with TRBD1. CDR3 length: 14 amino acids. Germline V gives CDR1 FNHDT, CDR2 SITEND (reference sequence). Partial CDR3 DNA: TGTGCCAGCAGTATCCGGGACAGGGGGTAT. Translated: CASSIRDRGY. The entire CDR3 reads CASSIRDRGYEQYF.

This clone was seen a handful of times. Gene names refer to mouse genes. The sequenced fragment ends 4 residues before the CDR3 boundary, so the rest is inferred from the germline J gene. The chain has TRBV13-1 and TRBJ2-2; possibly TRBD2 for D (6 bases). This CDR3 is 16 amino acids long. Per germline, CDR1 NSHNY and CDR2 SYGAGN. Trimming stripped 0 bases from V and 4 bases from J, with 13 bases between. CDR3 DNA (partial): TGTGCCAGCAGTGATGAACTGGGCGGCCCCACCGGG. It encodes CASSDELGGPTG. The full CDR3 protein reads CASSDELGGPTGQLYF.

This clone was observed a handful of times. Gene names denote mouse genes. With the read ending 3 residues before the CDR3 end, the germline J gene is used to fill in that end. J is TRBJ1-6 and V is TRBV1; no firm D call. TRBJ1-6 is reported as an ORF; its role is uncertain. Germline values: CDR1 NSQYPW, CDR2 LRSPGD (reference sequence). The CDR3 contains 16 residues. V was cut by 0 bases and J by 2 bases, with 8 bases left in between. The CDR3: CTCSAETDTYNSPLYF. The part of the CDR3 DNA that was read is TGCACCTGCAGTGCAGAGACCGACACCTATAATTCGCCC.

This clone was found a few times. Germline and genes: mouse. The read gets to within 4 residues of the CDR3 end, and the germline J gene fills in the rest. The rearrangement uses TRBV13-3 and TRBJ2-3, with D perhaps TRBD1 (6 bases). The germline CDR1 and CDR2 sequences are NNHDY and SYVADS. Trimming cost V 1 base and J 4 bases, with 10 bases left between them. The CDR3 is 14 residues long. The CDR3: CASSDWDNSETLYF. The CDR3 bases that were read are TGTGCCAGCAGTGATTGGGACAACTCAGAA.

A word on this clone: Gene labels here are mouse ones. Read sequence stops 4 residues before the CDR3 end, and the germline J gene provides the missing end. The rearrangement uses TRBV15 and TRBJ2-3; TRBD1 matches at 7 bases. The CDR3 consists of 15 residues. The germline gives CDR1 SGHND, CDR2 FRSKSL. CDR3 DNA, as far as it was read: TGTGCCATCTCCAGGGAGCAGGGGGATAGAGAA. The encoded protein is CAISREQGDRE. The full CDR3 reads CAISREQGDRETLYF.

This clone was counted a few times. Genes and germline come from the mouse. Read sequence stops 4 residues before the CDR3 end, and the germline J gene provides the missing end. Other DNA sequences of this sample code for an identical CDR3. The chain links TRBV5 to TRBJ2-2; 10 positions agree with TRBD1. The V segment lost 3 bases and the J segment 3 bases; nucleotides outside the gene matches: 1. CDR1 and CDR2 from the germline V gene are LGHNA and YNLKQL (reference sequence). This CDR3 is built from 15 residues. Partial CDR3 DNA: TGTGCCAGCAGCCAGACAGGGGGCGACACCGGG. Amino acids: CASSQTGGDTG. Given in full, the CDR3 is CASSQTGGDTGQLYF.

In regard to this clone: Mouse germline and gene names are used. The CDR3 goes on 4 residues after the read ends, and that part is filled in from the germline J gene. The same CDR3 arises from other DNA sequences in this sample as well. The gene calls are TRBV17 and TRBJ2-2; D perhaps matches TRBD2 (6 bases). The germline CDR1 and CDR2 sequences are MNHDT and YYDKIL. V gave up 5 bases and J gave up 0 bases, with 13 bases separating them. There are 16 residues in the CDR3. Partial CDR3 DNA: TGTGCTAGCAGTGCCGGGGACTCGGCAAACACCGGG. Translated: CASSAGDSANTG. The whole CDR3 protein reads CASSAGDSANTGQLYF.

This clone was picked up a small number of times. Mouse names are used for the genes. The CDR3 extends 3 residues past the end of the read, so its final part is completed from the germline J gene. The chain employs TRBV19 and TRBJ1-6; the match to TRBD1 covers 7 bases. TRBJ1-6 counts as an open reading frame of uncertain function. The CDR3 loop spans 17 amino acids. Trimming cost V 5 bases and J 0 bases; bases outside gene matches: 8. CDR1 FNHDT and CDR2 SITEND come from the germline V gene (reference sequence). Partial CDR3 DNA: TGTGCCAGCAGCCCCGGGACAGCCAATTCCTATAATTCGCCC. Translated: CASSPGTANSYNSP. The CDR3 in full is CASSPGTANSYNSPLYF.

This clone was observed a handful of times. The genes and germline here are from mouse. Read data end 4 residues before the CDR3 end; the end is taken from the germline J gene. This sample includes further DNA sequences coding for the same CDR3. The rearrangement uses TRBV19 and TRBJ2-7, with D tentatively TRBD1 (6 bases). This CDR3 region has 12 residues. Germline V gene sequence: CDR1 FNHDT, CDR2 SITEND (reference sequence). Trimming left V 6 bases short and J 3 bases short, with 10 bases between. The covered CDR3 bases are TGTGCCAGCACCCGGGACAACTAT. Its translation: CASTRDNY. The full CDR3 sequence reads CASTRDNYEQYF.

Worth noting for this clone: Gene names refer to mouse genes. CDR3 residues: CASSFEGGQDTQYF. The sequenced CDR3 bases are TGTGCCAGCAGTTTCGAAGGGGGCCAAGAC. V is TRBV14 and J is TRBJ2-5; D possibly corresponds to TRBD1 (6 bases). The sequence runs out 4 residues before the end of the CDR3; the remainder is reconstructed from the germline J gene. CDR3 length equals 14 residues. Trimming removed 1 base at V and 2 bases at J, with 8 bases between. In germline, CDR1 is SGHDT, CDR2 FRDEAV.